Presented here are 27 T cell receptor beta chains from one specimen sequenced in a study of blood T cell repertoires in COVID-19. The method was immunoSEQ multiplex PCR; TCRdb's version includes in-frame clones alone and lacks a portion of them. The sample gives 200,000 to 250,000 clones, approximately 80% of which show up once; over 6.5% is in the top ten. The sequencing input was peripheral blood. These receptor sequences come from a woman over 75 with COVID-19, enrolled during active disease.

This sequence joins TRBV3-1 (or the pseudogene TRBV3-2) and TRBJ1-2; possibly TRBD1 for D (5 bases). V shed 5 bases and J shed 4 bases, with 11 bases lying between them. From germline, CDR1 is LGHDT and CDR2 YNNKEL (reference sequence). The CDR3 spans 13 residues. CDR3 residues: CASSADSFYGYTF. The DNA of the CDR3 is TGTGCCAGCAGCGCTGACAGTTTCTATGGCTACACCTTC.

The V and J genes are TRBV18 and TRBJ1-6; 7 positions match TRBD1. Per germline, CDR1 KGHSH and CDR2 LQKENI. After removal of 2 bases from V and 6 bases from J, the junction contained 4 bases not matched to a gene. The CDR3 length is 15 residues. The CDR3 is CASSPGGQSNSPLHF. As DNA, the CDR3 is TGTGCCAGCTCACCAGGGGGACAGTCTAATTCACCCCTCCACTTT.

This clone occurred a few times. The rearrangement links TRBV7-3 to TRBJ1-2; D remains unclear. There are 12 residues in the CDR3. The germline V gene has CDR1 SGHTA and CDR2 FQGTGA. Between the trimmed V and J ends, which lost 5 bases and 5 bases, there was a span of 9 bases. The CDR3 nucleotides read TGTGCCAGCAGCAACGGAGTTTATGGCTACACCTTC. This gives the protein CASSNGVYGYTF.

In DNA form, the CDR3 reads TGTGCCAGCTCACCACCGTCAGGGGGGTCGTATGGCTACACCTTC. This encodes CASSPPSGGSYGYTF. V and J are TRBV18 and TRBJ1-2; TRBD1 agrees at 7 bases. Germline V gene sequence: CDR1 KGHSH, CDR2 LQKENI. V dropped 0 bases and J dropped 5; count of bases not matched to a gene: 6. The CDR3 length is 15 residues.

The V gene is TRBV5-1, the J gene TRBJ1-1; D is unresolved. V lost 1 base, J lost 3 bases, and 7 bases lay in between. The CDR3 sequence is 13 residues long. Germline lookup yields CDR1 SGHRS and CDR2 YFSETQ. CDR3 DNA: TGCGCCAGCAGCTTGTCTGTTTACACTGAAGCTTTCTTT. Protein product: CASSLSVYTEAFF.

Only one count was recorded for this clone. The genes are TRBV5-6 and TRBJ2-6; D gene unclear. CDR3 size: 14 residues. V lost 4 bases to trimming and J lost 4 bases, with 9 bases between them. Germline loops: CDR1 SGHDT, CDR2 YYEEEE. CDR3 protein: CASSRPAGANVLTF. The CDR3 nucleotides read TGTGCCAGCAGCCGACCAGCGGGGGCCAACGTCCTGACTTTC.

This clone turned up a few times. This sequence joins TRBV14 and TRBJ1-1; D possibly corresponds to TRBD1 (6 bases). CDR3 size: 14 residues. The germline V gene encodes CDR1 SGHDN and CDR2 FVKESK. V gave up 4 bases and J gave up 3 bases, with 12 bases separating them. CDR3 nucleotide sequence: TGTGCCAGCAGCCCCCAGGGGTACTACACTGAAGCTTTCTTT. Its translation is CASSPQGYYTEAFF. Full variable domain (missing parts from reference TRBV14 and TRBJ1-1): EAGVTQFPSHSVIEKGQTVTLRCDPISGHDNLYWYRRVMGKEIKFLLHFVKESKQDESGMPNNRFLAERTGGTYSTLKVQPAELEDSGVYFCASSPQGYYTEAFFGQGTRLTVV.

V and J are TRBV6-5 and TRBJ1-6; 9 bases fit TRBD1. The CDR3 extends over 13 amino acids. V gave up 8 bases and J gave up 8 bases; unmatched junction bases: 4. Germline V lookup: CDR1 MNHEY, CDR2 SVGAGI. CDR3 region: CASSGQGDSPLHF. In nucleotides, the CDR3 is TGTGCCAGCTCGGGACAGGGCGATTCACCCCTCCACTTT.

The V gene is TRBV3-1 (or the pseudogene TRBV3-2), the J gene TRBJ1-2; TRBD1 might be the D (6 bases). CDR3 size: 19 residues. Germline V lookup: CDR1 LGHDT, CDR2 YNNKEL (reference sequence). V was shortened by 4 bases and J by 1 base, with 25 bases between the two germline ends. The CDR3 loop is CASSRSPHPGQTINYGYTF. In DNA, the CDR3 is TGTGCCAGCAGCCGATCACCCCACCCCGGACAGACGATTAACTATGGCTACACCTTC.

V and J are TRBV6-1 and TRBJ1-5; possible D gene TRBD1, 6 bases. Trimming left V 0 bases short and J 7 bases short, with 13 bases between. Germline V CDR1 and CDR2: MNHNS, SASEGT. This CDR3 is built from 15 residues. In DNA, the CDR3 is TGTGCCAGCAGTGAAGCTGGACAGTCAAACCAGCCCCAGCATTTT. Protein product: CASSEAGQSNQPQHF.

The V and J genes are TRBV2 and TRBJ1-2; D unclear. Trimming stripped 9 bases from V and 4 bases from J, with 12 bases between. This CDR3 contains 12 residues. Per germline, CDR1 SNHLY and CDR2 FYNNEI. The CDR3 region has the DNA TGTGCCAGTGGAGGTTCAGCCTATGGCTACACCTTC. Translated: CASGGSAYGYTF.

The rearrangement links TRBV27 to TRBJ2-3, with D tentatively TRBD1 (6 bases). In germline, CDR1 is MNHEY, CDR2 SMNVEV (reference sequence). V lost 3 bases to trimming and J lost 0 bases, with 13 bases between them. The CDR3 extends over 16 amino acids. The CDR3 bases are TGTGCCAGCAGTTTGAAGGCAGGGGCTAGCACAGATACGCAGTATTTT. It codes for CASSLKAGASTDTQYF.

The V call is TRBV6-5, the J call TRBJ2-5; 12 bases agree with TRBD2. Looked up from germline, CDR1 is MNHEY and CDR2 is SVGAGI. This CDR3 has 15 residues. V lost 6 bases and J lost 12; bases outside the gene matches: 14. CDR3 amino acids: CASSLDGLAGRLKYF. CDR3 sequence (DNA): TGTGCCAGCAGCCTGGACGGACTAGCGGGGCGGCTAAAGTACTTC.

This chain joins TRBV19 and TRBJ1-5; 9 nucleotides line up with TRBD1. V trimming: 5 bases; J trimming: 6 bases; junction bases outside the gene matches: 8. Germline assignment: CDR1 LNHDA and CDR2 SQIVND (reference sequence). The CDR3 contains 15 residues. Here the CDR3 DNA reads TGTGCCAGTAGTCCGGGACAGGGATCAAGTCAGCCCCAGCATTTT. Amino acids: CASSPGQGSSQPQHF.

This clone has only a few counts. The chain employs TRBV18 and TRBJ2-1; 7 bases are shared with TRBD1. Germline CDR1 is KGHSH and CDR2 is LQKENI. The CDR3 sequence is 18 residues long. V dropped 6 bases and J dropped 0; count of bases not matched to a gene: 14. The CDR3 sequence is CASSLGQIRRSSYNEQFF. The DNA of the CDR3 is TGTGCCAGCTCCCTGGGACAGATTAGAAGAAGCTCCTACAATGAGCAGTTCTTC.

The V call is TRBV18, the J call TRBJ2-2; no reliable D call. The germline V gene has CDR1 KGHSH and CDR2 LQKENI. Trimming cost V 3 bases and J 4 bases, with 15 bases left between them. The CDR3 is made up of 16 amino acids. The CDR3 region is CASSPLGDGTTGELFF. As DNA, the CDR3 is TGTGCCAGCTCACCTCTGGGCGACGGAACCACCGGGGAGCTGTTTTTT.

The chain links TRBV6-1 to TRBJ2-7, with D unclear. Trimming took off 5 bases at V and 2 bases at J, with 13 bases between the two ends. Germline lookup yields CDR1 MNHNS and CDR2 SASEGT. The CDR3 contains 14 residues. CDR3 in DNA: TGTGCCAGCAGTTCCTCCAGGAATACCTACGAGCAGTACTTC. Its translation: CASSSSRNTYEQYF.

The chain couples TRBV7-9 to TRBJ1-4, with a weak D call TRBD1 (6 bases). The CDR3 totals 15 residues. Germline values: CDR1 SEHNR, CDR2 FQNEAQ (reference sequence). Trimming took 2 bases from V and 4 from J, leaving 11 bases between them. CDR3 DNA: TGTGCCAGCAGCTTACAGGGGCAGGATAATGAAAAACTGTTTTTT. This codes for CASSLQGQDNEKLFF.

This chain uses TRBV6-1 with TRBJ1-6; D may be TRBD1 (5 bases). The CDR3 totals 14 residues. Germline-derived CDR1 and CDR2 are MNHNS and SASEGT. The V gene lost 1 base and the J gene lost 9 bases, with 10 bases spanning the gap. The CDR3: CASSEVGGGSPLHF. The CDR3 DNA sequence: TGTGCCAGCAGTGAAGTTGGGGGAGGTTCACCCCTCCACTTT.

This clone was counted once. The chain joins TRBV5-1 to TRBJ1-4; possibly TRBD1 for D (5 bases). Germline V CDR1 and CDR2: SGHRS, YFSETQ. Trimming removed 4 bases from V and 8 bases from J, with 12 bases in between. The CDR3 is 13 residues long. CDR3 protein: CASSRGGGEKLFF. The CDR3 DNA follows: TGCGCCAGCAGCCGGGGGGGTGGCGAAAAACTGTTTTTT.

The chain employs TRBV28 and TRBJ1-1; 7 bases are shared with TRBD1. Per germline, CDR1 MDHEN and CDR2 SYDVKM. The CDR3 totals 15 residues. The ends lost 4 bases at V and 0 bases at J; junction bases unmatched: 5. The CDR3 DNA sequence: TGTGCCAGCAGTTCCCCGGGACAGTTGAACACTGAAGCTTTCTTT. Its translation is CASSSPGQLNTEAFF.

V is TRBV5-4 and J is TRBJ2-3, with unresolved D. Trimming shortened V by 4 bases and J by 6 bases, and 9 bases separated the two germline ends. The CDR3 length is 12 residues. In germline, CDR1 is SGHNT, CDR2 YYREEE (reference sequence). The CDR3 protein is CASSPVGDTQYF. Here the CDR3 DNA reads TGTGCCAGCAGCCCGGTCGGGGATACGCAGTATTTT.

V is TRBV9 and J is TRBJ1-4; D gene unclear. There are 15 residues in the CDR3. Trimming took off 8 bases at V and 0 bases at J, with 14 bases between the two ends. The germline V gene has CDR1 SGDLS and CDR2 YYNGEE. In DNA, the CDR3 is TGTGCCAGTAACCCCGGGTCTTCAACTAATGAAAAACTGTTTTTT. Its protein is CASNPGSSTNEKLFF. Full variable domain (outside the CDR3, taken from reference TRBV9 and TRBJ1-4): DSGVTQTPKHLITATGQRVTLRCSPRSGDLSVYWYQQSLDQGLQFLIQYYNGEERAKGNILERFSAQQFPDLHSELNLSSLELGDSALYFCASNPGSSTNEKLFFGSGTQLSVL.

The rearrangement uses TRBV29-1 and TRBJ2-7, with TRBD2 matching 7 bases. Losses at the gene ends were 4 bases for V and 4 bases for J; bases not matched to a gene: 7. This CDR3 comprises 13 residues. Germline V gene lookup returns CDR1 SQVTM and CDR2 ANQGSEA. The CDR3 DNA reads TGCAGCGTTGGTCTCGGGGAGGGTTACGAGCAGTACTTC. This codes for CSVGLGEGYEQYF.

A note on this clone: Other nucleotide sequences from this sample produce the same CDR3. This rearrangement joins TRBV3-1 (or the pseudogene TRBV3-2) to TRBJ2-1; 7 nucleotides agree with TRBD2. Germline CDR1 and CDR2: LGHDT and YNNKEL (reference sequence). The CDR3 length is 13 residues. Unmatched junction bases numbered 2, after V lost 3 bases and J lost 6 bases. CDR3 region: CASSQGGSNEQFF. The DNA for the CDR3 is TGTGCCAGCAGCCAGGGGGGGAGCAATGAGCAGTTCTTC.

This sequence joins TRBV6-4 and TRBJ1-1, with D possibly matching TRBD1 (6 bases). The germline CDR1 and CDR2 sequences are MRHNA and SNTAGT. The CDR3 sequence is 13 residues long. Trimming stripped 6 bases from V and 5 bases from J, with 13 bases between. The CDR3 DNA follows: TGTGCCAGCAGCCAAGAAGGGGGAACTGAAGCTTTCTTT. The encoded protein is CASSQEGGTEAFF.

This sequence joins TRBV6-1 and TRBJ1-2, with D perhaps TRBD1 (6 bases). V lost 4 bases, J lost 11 bases, and 14 bases lay in between. Germline values: CDR1 MNHNS, CDR2 SASEGT. This CDR3 contains 12 residues. This CDR3 reads CASSGGGVGYTF. The CDR3, as DNA: TGTGCCAGCAGTGGCGGGGGCGTTGGTTACACCTTC.